The 6 T cell receptor beta chains presented below share a single source sample, sequenced in a study of patients and donors after allogeneic stem cell transplantation (TCRdb year 2020). To prepare the library, RT-PCR was applied. Sequencing was carried out with a NextSeq 550. TCRdb reanalyzed the raw reads on its own, using fastp at Q25 for trimming and MiXCR for clone calling, and kept in-frame beta chains. Every CDR3 protein is listed once, alongside the most common genes and DNA of its rows. The sample table records 160,000 or so distinct CDR3 sequences; 20% to 25% of these occur just once. The ten largest clones take up 25% to 30% of the sample. Sequenced input: blood, either unsorted or a sorted T cell fraction (not recorded which). The source of these receptors is a human donor who was either an allogeneic HSCT recipient or a stem cell or donor lymphocyte infusion donor (not recorded which). It is not recorded whose cells these are; they may come from a transplant donor.

The sample holds a few counts of this clonotype. The V gene is TRBV7-9, the J gene TRBJ2-3; tentative D call: TRBD1 (5 bases). Germline CDR1 and CDR2: SEHNR and FQNEAQ (reference sequence). Between the trimmed V and J ends, which lost 0 bases and 2 bases, there was a span of 12 bases. The CDR3 runs 16 residues. This chain's CDR3 is CASSLAPGMDTDTQYF. The CDR3, as DNA: TGTGCCAGCAGCTTAGCCCCAGGGATGGACACAGATACGCAGTATTTT.

There are a few counts of this clonotype. This chain connects TRBV20-1 to TRBJ2-7; tentative D call: TRBD1 (6 bases). V was cut by 3 bases and J by 0 bases, with 6 bases left in between. Looked up from germline, CDR1 is DFQATT and CDR2 is SNEGSKA (reference sequence). This CDR3 comprises 12 residues. This CDR3 reads CSASRGSYEQYF. In nucleotides, the CDR3 is TGCAGTGCTAGCAGGGGCTCCTACGAGCAGTACTTC.

The V gene is TRBV24-1, the J gene TRBJ1-5; D not resolved. CDR1 is KGHDR and CDR2 is SFDVKD in the germline V gene. The CDR3 totals 13 residues. V was shortened by 4 bases and J by 4 bases, with 7 bases between the two germline ends. For the CDR3, the DNA is TGTGCCACCAGTGACCGCGGGAATCAGCCCCAGCATTTT. It codes for CATSDRGNQPQHF.

A few counts support this clonotype. In DNA, the CDR3 is TGCAGCGCCGAAGGCCCTATAGCGGGAGGGCCTTACAATGAGCAGTTCTTC. This encodes CSAEGPIAGGPYNEQFF. V is TRBV29-1 and J is TRBJ2-1; TRBD2 matches 11 bases. The CDR3 is 17 residues long. The V and J ends lost 7 bases and 4 bases, in that order; junction bases with no gene match: 15. Germline CDR1 reads SQVTM; CDR2 reads ANQGSEA.

This clonotype was detected many times. The chain has TRBV5-1 and TRBJ1-1; D ambiguous. The V gene's germline CDR1 is SGHRS and CDR2 YFSETQ. V was cut by 6 bases and J by 2 bases, with 11 bases left in between. The CDR3 consists of 13 residues. Written as DNA, the CDR3 is TGCGCCAGCAAAGGCTCCCTCAACACTGAAGCTTTCTTT. Translation: CASKGSLNTEAFF.

This chain uses TRBV9 with TRBJ2-3, with D perhaps matching TRBD1 (5 bases). In germline, CDR1 is SGDLS, CDR2 YYNGEE. CDR3 length equals 15 residues. Trimming removed 3 bases from V and 0 bases from J, with 11 bases in between. The CDR3 bases are TGTGCCAGCAGCGCCCAGGGCCCCAGCACAGATACGCAGTATTTT. Translating gives CASSAQGPSTDTQYF.